The entry below describes one T cell receptor beta chain. These data originate in a study of blood T cell repertoires in COVID-19. Overall study: Spain, Italy and the United States supplied samples that represented acute and convalescent COVID-19.

CDR3 length: 16 residues. V was pared by 3 bases and J by 3 bases, with 17 bases between. Germline values: CDR1 SGHDN, CDR2 FVKESK. Assay used: immunoSEQ multiplex PCR; TCRdb lists only in-frame clones, some missing. The sample holds some 380,000 clones; nearly 90% are singletons and the top ten take about 7%. The TCR originated in a man aged 18-30 years with active or convalescent COVID-19. Material: peripheral blood. This chain connects TRBV14 to TRBJ1-2; D may be TRBD1 (6 bases). The DNA for the CDR3 is TGTGCCAGCAGCCAGAGAACCGGGACATTGGACTATGGCTACACCTTC. Translating gives CASSQRTGTLDYGYTF.